The rows below give T cell receptor beta chains drawn from one sample of a study of blood T cell repertoires in COVID-19. Only in-frame clones appear in the TCRdb table, and some are missing; sequencing was by immunoSEQ multiplex PCR. This sample carries around 100,000 clones, 84% of them seen once, and the ten largest clones take about 6.3%. Sequenced: peripheral blood. Source of these receptors: a man aged 60 to 69 with acute or convalescent COVID-19. CDR3s include the opening cysteine and the closing phenylalanine or tryptophan. A D gene is named only where the DNA matches it firmly. Not all rows give a size; the values are once, few, many and, for expanded clones, a class.

abundance,d_gene,j_gene,v_gene,CDR3aa,CDR3nt
.,.,TRBJ2-6,TRBV5-1,CASSLSQASGANVLTF,TGCGCCAGCAGCTTATCACAGGCTTCGGGGGCCAACGTCCTGACTTTC
.,TRBD1,TRBJ1-1,TRBV10-3,CAISESSQGVVNTEAFF,TGTGCCATCAGTGAGTCCTCCCAGGGGGTCGTGAACACTGAAGCTTTCTTT
.,TRBD1,TRBJ1-5,TRBV5-1,CASSLEGGSNQPQHF,TGCGCCAGCAGCTTGGAAGGGGGCTCCAATCAGCCCCAGCATTTT
.,TRBD1,TRBJ1-6,TRBV27,CASSLGQGWTYNSPLHF,TGTGCCAGCAGTTTAGGACAGGGATGGACCTATAATTCACCCCTCCACTTT
.,TRBD2,TRBJ2-5,TRBV11-3,CASSLTSASGGQETQYF,TGTGCCAGCAGCTTAACGTCGGCTAGCGGGGGACAAGAGACCCAGTACTTC
.,.,TRBJ1-1,TRBV19,CASSLSQVGGTEAFF,TGTGCCAGTAGCCTTTCCCAGGTCGGGGGCACTGAAGCTTTCTTT
.,.,TRBJ1-1,TRBV6-5,CASIGQPHTEAFF,TGTGCCAGCATTGGACAGCCCCACACTGAAGCTTTCTTT
.,.,TRBJ1-2,TRBV6-6,CASSSTRRTTNYGYTF,TGTGCCAGCAGTTCAACCAGACGGACTACTAACTATGGCTACACCTTC
.,.,TRBJ2-7,TRBV7-2,CASSRTTEVIEQYF,TGTGCCAGCAGCAGGACTACAGAGGTTATTGAGCAGTACTTC
once,.,TRBJ2-5,TRBV11-2,CASSPTTGDKTQYF,TGTGCCAGCAGCCCCACGACAGGAGATAAAACCCAGTACTTC
.,TRBD2,TRBJ2-5,TRBV29-1,CSVEARELYETQYF,TGCAGCGTTGAAGCGCGGGAGCTATATGAGACCCAGTACTTC
.,.,TRBJ1-6,TRBV30,CAWTGINNSPLHF,TGTGCCTGGACCGGGATCAATAATTCACCCCTCCACTTT
.,TRBD1,TRBJ1-6,TRBV19,CASSMDRVGSPLHF,TGTGCCAGTAGTATGGACAGGGTGGGATCACCCCTCCACTTT
.,TRBD1,TRBJ2-3,TRBV6-5,CASSLTGGLMADTQYF,TGTGCCAGCAGTTTAACAGGGGGCTTAATGGCAGATACGCAGTATTTT
.,.,TRBJ1-1,TRBV7-9,CASSLVGGGTEAFF,TGTGCCAGCAGCTTAGTAGGTGGGGGGACCGAAGCTTTCTTT
.,.,TRBJ1-4,TRBV5-6,CASSLEEGGEKLFF,TGTGCCAGCAGCTTGGAGGAGGGCGGTGAAAAACTGTTTTTT
few,.,TRBJ1-6,TRBV9,CASSVEPVPRDNSPLHF,TGTGCCAGCAGCGTAGAGCCAGTCCCGAGGGATAATTCACCCCTCCACTTT
.,TRBD1,TRBJ2-1,TRBV11-2,CASSPTGARSYNEQFF,TGTGCCAGCAGTCCTACAGGGGCCCGATCCTACAATGAGCAGTTCTTC
.,TRBD2,TRBJ2-1,TRBV30,CAWSVGTSGVEQFF,TGTGCCTGGAGTGTCGGGACTAGCGGGGTTGAGCAGTTCTTC
.,TRBD1,TRBJ1-4,TRBV7-3,CASSPDRAATNEKLFF,TGTGCCAGCAGTCCCGACAGGGCTGCAACTAATGAAAAACTGTTTTTT
.,.,TRBJ2-2,TRBV27,CASSRTGTNTGELFF,TGTGCCAGCAGTCGGACGGGAACCAACACCGGGGAGCTGTTTTTT
.,.,TRBJ2-3,TRBV4-1,CASSQVSQGTDTQYF,TGCGCCAGCAGCCAAGTCTCACAGGGCACAGATACGCAGTATTTT
few,TRBD1,TRBJ2-2,TRBV13,CASSFVQGQGNTGELFF,TGTGCCAGCAGCTTCGTCCAAGGACAGGGTAACACCGGGGAGCTGTTTTTT
.,.,TRBJ1-1,TRBV6-2/TRBV6-3,CASSYAQGLLNTEAFF,TGTGCCAGCAGTTACGCACAGGGTCTCTTGAACACTGAAGCTTTCTTT
.,.,TRBJ1-1,TRBV6-5,CASSSPRNTEAFF,TGTGCCAGCAGCTCGCCGAGGAACACTGAAGCTTTCTTT
.,.,TRBJ1-1,TRBV19,CASNGGFSNTEAFF,TGTGCCAGTAATGGGGGGTTCAGTAACACTGAAGCTTTCTTT
.,.,TRBJ2-7,TRBV19,CASNRGGYEQYF,TGTGCCAGTAATAGGGGCGGCTACGAGCAGTACTTC
once,.,TRBJ1-6,TRBV5-6,CASSLLGSYNSPLHF,TGTGCCAGCAGCTTGCTAGGCTCCTATAATTCACCCCTCCACTTT
.,.,TRBJ1-1,TRBV3-1/TRBV3-2,CASSQVQASYTEAFF,TGTGCCAGCAGCCAAGTACAGGCGTCGTACACTGAAGCTTTCTTT
.,TRBD2,TRBJ2-3,TRBV5-1,CASSLVRGGARTDTQYF,TGCGCCAGCAGCTTGGTACGCGGGGGGGCCCGCACAGATACGCAGTATTTT
.,.,TRBJ1-3,TRBV30,CAWSVVPGSGNTIYF,TGTGCCTGGAGTGTAGTTCCGGGGTCTGGAAACACCATATATTTT
.,TRBD1,TRBJ1-2,TRBV27,CASSWAPGGEGYTF,TGTGCCAGCAGTTGGGCCCCAGGGGGAGAGGGCTACACCTTC
.,.,TRBJ1-2,TRBV25-1,CASSATGGYTF,TGTGCCAGCAGTGCGACAGGAGGCTACACCTTC
.,TRBD1,TRBJ2-1,TRBV11-3,CASSFMGRQGEQFF,TGTGCCAGCAGCTTTATGGGCCGACAGGGTGAGCAGTTCTTC